These 29 T cell receptor beta chains came from one sample sequenced in a study of OX40 agonist ivuxolimab in advanced cancers. Profiling relied on immunoSEQ multiplex PCR, and the TCRdb table lists in-frame clones only, not all of them. The sample yields fewer than 85,000 clones, 87% seen once. The source was CD4+ or CD8+ T cells sorted from blood, collected in a trial of the OX40 agonist ivuxolimab. The receptors were gathered from an adult with an advanced solid tumor such as melanoma, head and neck, liver or kidney cancer.

A single count supports this clone. This sequence joins TRBV4-3 and TRBJ1-4, with D hard to call. The germline V gene has CDR1 LGHNA and CDR2 YSLEER. V was shortened by 1 base and J by 2 bases, with 5 bases between the two germline ends. This CDR3 region has 14 residues. The CDR3 sequence is CASSQVRTNEKLFF. Written as DNA, the CDR3 is TGCGCCAGCAGCCAAGTGAGGACTAATGAAAAACTGTTTTTT.

V is TRBV4-2 and J is TRBJ2-7, with 7 positions matching TRBD2. The CDR3 contains 16 residues. V lost 0 bases to trimming and J lost 2 bases; unmatched junction nucleotides: 7. CDR1 LGHNA and CDR2 YNFKEQ come from the germline V gene. This CDR3 is CASSQDSQRGPYEQYF. The CDR3 DNA sequence: TGTGCCAGCAGCCAAGATAGCCAGCGGGGACCCTACGAGCAGTACTTC.

The sample holds a few counts of this clone. The chain combines TRBV14 with TRBJ2-7; 7 positions match TRBD1. Germline trimming cut 4 bases from V and 3 bases from J; bases unmatched to any gene: 3. Germline CDR1 is SGHDN and CDR2 is FVKESK. CDR3 length: 13 amino acids. This CDR3 is CASSPWTGYEQYF. Here the CDR3 DNA reads TGTGCCAGCAGCCCTTGGACAGGCTACGAGCAGTACTTC.

The rearrangement links TRBV4-1 to TRBJ2-1, with 10 bases fitting TRBD2. CDR1 is MGHRA and CDR2 is YSYEKL in the germline V gene. J gave up 6 bases and V 4 bases, and 6 bases lay outside the gene matches. This CDR3 has 15 residues. This chain's CDR3 is CASSPGLAVGNEQFF. The CDR3 DNA reads as TGCGCCAGCAGCCCCGGACTAGCGGTGGGCAATGAGCAGTTCTTC.

V is TRBV7-9 and J is TRBJ1-3; 10 nucleotides agree with TRBD1. Germline values: CDR1 SEHNR, CDR2 FQNEAQ (reference sequence). V shed 0 bases and J 2 bases; nucleotides not matched to a gene: 4. The CDR3 extends over 17 amino acids. The CDR3 protein is CASSLAVDRGTGNTIYF. The CDR3 DNA reads as TGTGCCAGCAGCTTAGCCGTGGACAGGGGGACTGGAAACACCATATATTTT.

The CDR3 spells CSAGGAYGYTF. Here the CDR3 DNA reads TGCAGCGCAGGGGGGGCCTATGGCTACACCTTC. The V gene is TRBV29-1, the J gene TRBJ1-2; 7 bases map to TRBD1. CDR1 SQVTM and CDR2 ANQGSEA come from the germline V gene. The CDR3 extends over 11 amino acids. Trimming cost V 7 bases and J 4 bases; bases outside gene matches: 3.

The chain joins TRBV4-2 to TRBJ1-2; D is undetermined. There are 13 residues in the CDR3. CDR1 and CDR2 from the germline V gene are LGHNA and YNFKEQ. Trimming removed 0 bases from V and 6 bases from J, with 8 bases in between. The CDR3 loop is CASSQDKGDGYTF. The CDR3 bases are TGTGCCAGCAGCCAAGATAAGGGAGATGGCTACACCTTC.

This rearrangement joins TRBV19 to TRBJ2-7; TRBD2 matches 9 bases. In germline, CDR1 is LNHDA, CDR2 SQIVND (reference sequence). This CDR3 has 15 amino acids. Germline trimming cut 3 bases from V and 0 bases from J; bases unmatched to any gene: 3. CDR3 residues: CASSILAGYSYEQYF. The CDR3 coding sequence is TGTGCCAGTAGTATCCTAGCGGGGTACTCCTACGAGCAGTACTTC.

CDR3 residues: CASSPLAGGGVYEQYF. DNA of the CDR3: TGCGCCAGCAGTCCTCTAGCGGGGGGAGGGGTGTACGAGCAGTACTTC. The chain combines TRBV10-2 with TRBJ2-7, with 11 positions matching TRBD2. The V gene end was trimmed by 5 bases and the J gene end by 4 bases; junction bases not matched to a gene: 10. Germline assignment: CDR1 WSHSY and CDR2 SAAADI. This CDR3 comprises 16 residues.

V is TRBV5-1 and J is TRBJ1-5, with D unresolved. The germline V and J ends were trimmed by 0 bases and 2 bases, with 9 bases remaining between them. Germline CDR1 reads SGHRS; CDR2 reads YFSETQ. This CDR3 spans 15 amino acids. The CDR3 here is CASSLGGTGNQPQHF. The DNA for the CDR3 is TGCGCCAGCAGCTTGGGGGGTACGGGCAATCAGCCCCAGCATTTT.

This chain uses TRBV5-4 with TRBJ1-6, with TRBD1 as a possible D gene (5 bases). CDR3 length: 15 amino acids. The ends were cut back, 7 bases at V and 9 bases at J, with 20 bases in the middle. CDR1 and CDR2 (germline): SGHNT, YYREEE (reference sequence). The DNA of the CDR3 is TGTGCCAGCCGGGACGGTACAGCGTGGGGTTCACCCCTCCACTTT. This sequence encodes CASRDGTAWGSPLHF.

This clone was recorded only once. In DNA, the CDR3 is TGTGCCAGCAGAGGCGGACAGGGGGAGATTAACACCGGGGAGCTGTTTTTT. It yields the protein CASRGGQGEINTGELFF. The chain couples TRBV27 to TRBJ2-2; 10 positions match TRBD1. Trimming removed 6 bases from V and 2 bases from J; junction bases left unmatched: 9. The CDR3 contains 17 residues. Germline V gene lookup returns CDR1 MNHEY and CDR2 SMNVEV (reference sequence).

The V call is TRBV5-1, the J call TRBJ1-5; possibly TRBD1 for D (6 bases). The V and J ends lost 0 bases and 5 bases respectively, with 9 bases between them. CDR3 length equals 14 residues. The germline gives CDR1 SGHRS, CDR2 YFSETQ. The CDR3 coding sequence is TGCGCCAGCAGCTTGGCAGGGGATGATCAGCCCCAGCATTTT. Residues: CASSLAGDDQPQHF.

The chain joins TRBV28 to TRBJ1-5; D is undetermined. Trimming shortened V by 8 bases and J by 6 bases, and 8 bases separated the two germline ends. Germline V CDR1 and CDR2: MDHEN, SYDVKM. The CDR3 is 11 residues long. The CDR3 region is CASSGVQPQHF. In nucleotides, the CDR3 is TGTGCCAGCTCCGGGGTTCAGCCCCAGCATTTT.

The V and J genes are TRBV7-2 and TRBJ2-7; a possible D gene is TRBD1 (6 bases). V was pared by 1 base and J by 4 bases, with 14 bases between. Germline V gene sequence: CDR1 SGHTA, CDR2 FQGNSA. The CDR3 is made up of 15 amino acids. The CDR3, as DNA: TGTGCCAGCAGCTTAGACAGGGTCCGAGGGTACGAGCAGTACTTC. The encoded protein is CASSLDRVRGYEQYF.

The chain has TRBV5-4 and TRBJ1-2; D may be TRBD1 (6 bases). V lost 3 bases, J lost 2 bases, and 11 bases lay in between. The germline gives CDR1 SGHNT, CDR2 YYREEE (reference sequence). The CDR3 length is 14 residues. CDR3 nucleotides: TGTGCCAGCAGCTCCAGGGGCCAAAACTATGGCTACACCTTC. Translation gives CASSSRGQNYGYTF. The variable domain in full, completed from reference TRBV5-4 and TRBJ1-2, reads ETGVTQSPTHLIKTRGQQVTLRCSSQSGHNTVSWYQQALGQGPQFIFQYYREEENGRGNFPPRFSGLQFPNYSSELNVNALELDDSALYLCASSSRGQNYGYTFGSGTRLTVV.

This chain connects TRBV28 to TRBJ1-2; D ambiguous. V lost 3 bases and J lost 4, with 9 bases in between. This CDR3 region has 13 residues. Germline CDR1 is MDHEN and CDR2 is SYDVKM. This CDR3 reads CASSLDGLYGYTF. DNA for the CDR3: TGTGCCAGCAGTTTGGACGGACTCTATGGCTACACCTTC.

The chain is built from TRBV5-6 and TRBJ2-1; 12 bases map to TRBD2. Germline assignment: CDR1 SGHDT and CDR2 YYEEEE. CDR3 length equals 17 residues. V was clipped by 3 bases and J by 2 bases; unmatched bases: 6. CDR3 amino acids: CASSSTSGRRTYNEQFF. The DNA of the CDR3 is TGTGCCAGCAGCTCGACTAGCGGGAGACGGACCTACAATGAGCAGTTCTTC.

The chain uses TRBV2 and TRBJ2-7; D perhaps matches TRBD1 (6 bases). CDR3 size: 11 residues. Germline V lookup: CDR1 SNHLY, CDR2 FYNNEI. Deletions cut 7 bases from V and 9 bases from J, with 13 bases between. The CDR3 DNA reads TGTGCCAGCAACAGGGACATAGCGCAGTACTTC. Protein product: CASNRDIAQYF.

The V call is TRBV9, the J call TRBJ2-1; D is undetermined. Germline V gene sequence: CDR1 SGDLS, CDR2 YYNGEE. Trimming pared 0 bases from V and 1 base from J, leaving 5 bases between. The CDR3 extends over 14 amino acids. The CDR3 coding sequence is TGTGCCAGCAGCGTAGAACTGTCCTACAATGAGCAGTTCTTC. Its translation: CASSVELSYNEQFF.

The V call is TRBV7-3, the J call TRBJ1-1; no reliable D call. Trimming removed 5 bases from V and 3 bases from J, with 10 bases in between. The length of the CDR3 is 13 residues. Looked up from germline, CDR1 is SGHTA and CDR2 is FQGTGA. As DNA, the CDR3 is TGTGCCAGCAGCCAATGGTGGGACACTGAAGCTTTCTTT. It specifies CASSQWWDTEAFF.

The rearrangement uses TRBV2 and TRBJ1-4; D remains ambiguous. The CDR3 spans 15 residues. Germline V gene lookup returns CDR1 SNHLY and CDR2 FYNNEI. V lost 7 bases and J 3 bases, leaving 15 bases between the germline ends. The CDR3 region has the DNA TGTGCCAGCACCAGGACGGGAAACCCTAATGAAAAACTGTTTTTT. Its translation is CASTRTGNPNEKLFF.

The chain joins TRBV5-1 to TRBJ1-6, with 8 positions matching TRBD1. The CDR3 runs 15 residues. CDR1 is SGHRS and CDR2 is YFSETQ in the germline V gene. The V segment lost 4 bases and the J segment 9 bases; nucleotides outside the gene matches: 9. In DNA form, the CDR3 reads TGCGCCAGCAGCCTCCCGACAGGGGAGGGTTCACCCCTCCACTTT. Translating it yields CASSLPTGEGSPLHF.

The chain uses TRBV27 and TRBJ2-7; D is possibly TRBD2 (7 bases). V shed 5 bases and J shed 2 bases, with 13 bases lying between them. CDR1 and CDR2 from the germline V gene are MNHEY and SMNVEV (reference sequence). This CDR3 spans 14 amino acids. The CDR3 nucleotides are TGTGCCAGCAGTCGAAGGGAGGGGGCCTACGAGCAGTACTTC. Translation: CASSRREGAYEQYF.

CDR3: CAIPSGNTIYF. DNA of the CDR3: TGTGCCATACCATCTGGAAACACCATATATTTT. V and J are TRBV7-6 and TRBJ1-3; D not certain. This CDR3 region has 11 residues. CDR1 and CDR2 (germline): SGHVS, FNYEAQ. Trimming stripped 10 bases from V and 1 base from J, with 5 bases between.

This sequence joins TRBV5-1 and TRBJ2-3; the match to TRBD2 covers 13 bases. The germline gives CDR1 SGHRS, CDR2 YFSETQ. CDR3 length: 20 amino acids. J gave up 0 bases and V 4 bases, and 14 bases lay outside the gene matches. The CDR3 protein is CASSPNHGLAGETSTDTQYF. The CDR3 region has the DNA TGCGCCAGCAGCCCTAACCACGGACTAGCGGGGGAGACTAGCACAGATACGCAGTATTTT.

The chain recombines TRBV6-1 with TRBJ2-5, with D uncertain. Germline V CDR1 and CDR2: MNHNS, SASEGT. Trimming shortened V by 2 bases and J by 13 bases, and 17 bases separated the two germline ends. The CDR3 covers 13 residues. The CDR3 DNA reads as TGTGCCAGCAGTGAACTTCTCTCTAAGGTCCCGTACTTC. This translates into CASSELLSKVPYF.

This clone was detected only once. The chain links TRBV7-9 to TRBJ1-1; possible D gene TRBD1, 5 bases. The CDR3 is 14 residues long. The germline V and J ends were trimmed by 7 bases and 4 bases, with 16 bases remaining between them. Germline V CDR1 and CDR2: SEHNR, FQNEAQ (reference sequence). CDR3 sequence reads: CASILRGTSTEAFF. The CDR3 coding sequence is TGTGCCAGCATTTTAAGAGGGACTAGCACTGAAGCTTTCTTT.

This sequence joins TRBV7-9 and TRBJ1-1, with TRBD1 matching 7 bases. The CDR3 extends over 15 amino acids. Germline values: CDR1 SEHNR, CDR2 FQNEAQ (reference sequence). V lost 5 bases, J lost 2 bases, and 8 bases stayed unmatched. CDR3 sequence: CASSAQGDRNTEAFF. The CDR3 region has the DNA TGTGCCAGCAGCGCCCAGGGGGACAGAAACACTGAAGCTTTCTTT. Supplemented by reference TRBV7-9 and TRBJ1-1, the full variable domain reads DTGVSQNPRHKITKRGQNVTFRCDPISEHNRLYWYRQTLGQGPEFLTYFQNEAQLEKSRLLSDRFSAERPKGSFSTLEIQRTEQGDSAMYLCASSAQGDRNTEAFFGQGTRLTVV.